The 25 T cell receptor beta chains below were found in one sample sequenced in a study of blood T cell repertoires in COVID-19. Assay: immunoSEQ multiplex PCR; the TCRdb copy retains only in-frame clones and omits some. The sample has over 250,000 clones, 60% to 75% seen once. The sample consisted of peripheral blood. These receptors were obtained from a woman older than 75 with acute or convalescent COVID-19.

The gene calls are TRBV12-5 and TRBJ1-5, with no clear D. Deletions cut 3 bases from V and 5 bases from J, with 8 bases between. This CDR3 comprises 13 residues. Germline V gene data show CDR1 as LGHNT and CDR2 as FRNRAP. Here the CDR3 DNA reads TGTGCTAGTGGTTTAGAGGAATATCAGCCCCAGCATTTT. Amino acid sequence: CASGLEEYQPQHF.

The chain uses TRBV18 and TRBJ2-1, with TRBD1 matching over 10 bases. The CDR3 is 15 amino acids. J lost 2 bases, V lost 6 bases, and 4 bases had no gene match. The germline V gene encodes CDR1 KGHSH and CDR2 LQKENI. The DNA of the CDR3 is TGTGCCAGCTCCCCTGGACAGGGGGCCTACAATGAGCAGTTCTTC. It translates to CASSPGQGAYNEQFF.

The chain links TRBV5-1 to TRBJ2-3; 8 bases map to TRBD1. V lost 5 bases to trimming and J lost 1 base; unmatched junction nucleotides: 9. Germline-derived CDR1 and CDR2 are SGHRS and YFSETQ. The CDR3 loop spans 16 amino acids. CDR3 in amino acids: CASSSRTGLGTDTQYF. The CDR3, as DNA: TGCGCCAGCAGTTCTCGGACAGGGCTGGGCACAGATACGCAGTATTTT.

Turning to this clone: The junction departs from germline at one end; a sequencing error may be responsible. CDR3 DNA: TGTGCCAGCAGCCCTTCCGGGACTAGCGGGACCACCGGATCCTTC. It is translated as CASSPSGTSGTTGSF. This chain connects TRBV5-5 to TRBJ2-7; 13 bases match TRBD2. Per germline, CDR1 SGHKS and CDR2 YYEKEE (reference sequence). CDR3 length: 15 residues.

Only a few counts were recorded for this clone. Written as DNA, the CDR3 is TGTGCCTGGAGTGTATCACAGGGGGCCACTAATGGTTCACCCCTCCACTTT. As protein: CAWSVSQGATNGSPLHF. The rearrangement joins TRBV30 to TRBJ1-6, with 9 bases that match TRBD1. J lost 9 bases, V lost 0 bases, and 12 bases had no gene match. CDR3 length: 17 residues. Per the germline V gene, CDR1 is GTSNPN and CDR2 is SVGIG (reference sequence).

This clone was picked up one time. The chain has TRBV6-5 and TRBJ1-2; tentative D call: TRBD1 (5 bases). There are 15 residues in the CDR3. V dropped 6 bases and J dropped 2 bases, with 16 bases sitting between them. The V gene's germline CDR1 is MNHEY and CDR2 SVGAGI. Here the CDR3 reads CASSRRETANYGYTF. DNA for the CDR3: TGTGCCAGCAGCCGCCGAGAGACAGCCAACTATGGCTACACCTTC.

The chain couples TRBV6-1 to TRBJ1-1; TRBD1 is a possible D gene (5 bases). The CDR3 is 17 amino acids. Trimming stripped 2 bases from V and 4 bases from J, with 20 bases between. Germline V gives CDR1 MNHNS, CDR2 SASEGT. CDR3 nucleotides: TGTGCCAGCAGTGAAACGGGGGTTTCTTATTCGAGCACTGAAGCTTTCTTT. Translation: CASSETGVSYSSTEAFF.

The chain employs TRBV10-3 and TRBJ2-5; 9 bases are shared with TRBD2. Germline-derived CDR1 and CDR2 are ENHRY and SYGVKD. Trimming cost V 4 bases and J 5 bases; bases outside gene matches: 11. The CDR3 spans 16 residues. DNA for the CDR3: TGTGCCATCAGTGGCAGCGGGGGGCTTCGGGCGGAGACCCAGTACTTC. Its translation is CAISGSGGLRAETQYF.

V is TRBV5-1 and J is TRBJ2-5; no reliable D call. The germline V gene encodes CDR1 SGHRS and CDR2 YFSETQ. This CDR3 has 15 residues. The V end lost 0 bases, the J end lost 5 bases, and 14 bases lay between the germline ends. CDR3 region: CASSLAPNVGETQYF. The CDR3 DNA follows: TGCGCCAGCAGCTTGGCGCCCAACGTCGGGGAGACCCAGTACTTC.

The chain recombines TRBV18 with TRBJ1-2, with 8 bases fitting TRBD1. Unmatched junction bases numbered 6, after V lost 2 bases and J lost 4 bases. Germline CDR1 is KGHSH and CDR2 is LQKENI. The CDR3 is 15 residues long. CDR3 bases: TGTGCCAGCTCACCAGCAGGGGGCTTTGGCTATGGCTACACCTTC. Translation gives CASSPAGGFGYGYTF.

This chain joins TRBV13 and TRBJ2-7; 8 nucleotides line up with TRBD2. V trimming: 5 bases; J trimming: 2 bases; junction bases outside the gene matches: 8. The CDR3 is 15 residues long. In germline, CDR1 is PRHDT, CDR2 FYEKMQ (reference sequence). DNA for the CDR3: TGTGCCAGCAGCCCGCGGGGGGCGGGACCCTACGAGCAGTACTTC. Protein product: CASSPRGAGPYEQYF.

The chain has TRBV5-1 and TRBJ2-5; 12 bases are shared with TRBD1. The CDR3 covers 18 residues. Germline V gives CDR1 SGHRS, CDR2 YFSETQ. With 0 bases clipped from V and 2 bases from J, the junction kept 8 bases outside the gene matches. The CDR3 region is CASSLGDRGREDQETQYF. The DNA for the CDR3 is TGCGCCAGCAGCTTGGGGGACAGGGGGCGCGAGGATCAAGAGACCCAGTACTTC. Complete variable domain (other parts from reference TRBV5-1 and TRBJ2-5): KAGVTQTPRYLIKTRGQQVTLSCSPISGHRSVSWYQQTPGQGLQFLFEYFSETQRNKGNFPGRFSGRQFSNSRSEMNVSTLELGDSALYLCASSLGDRGREDQETQYFGPGTRLLVL.

This clone is a singleton in its sample. The CDR3 sequence is CASSEPGTGESRKQYF. In DNA, the CDR3 is TGTGCCAGCAGTGAACCCGGGACAGGTGAATCTAGGAAGCAGTACTTC. The chain uses TRBV6-1 and TRBJ2-7, with TRBD1 identical over 8 bases. The junction had 14 bases not matched to a gene; V was cut back by 2 bases and J by 8 bases. Germline V gene lookup returns CDR1 MNHNS and CDR2 SASEGT. The CDR3 consists of 16 residues.

The CDR3 region is CASRGSGTGANVLTF. The CDR3, as DNA: TGTGCCAGCAGGGGATCAGGGACTGGGGCCAACGTCCTGACTTTC. The chain joins TRBV6-6 to TRBJ2-6; D is possibly TRBD1 (5 bases). The CDR3 contains 15 residues. With 6 bases removed from V and 2 bases from J, the gap between germline ends came to 11 bases. Germline loops: CDR1 MNHNY, CDR2 SVGAGI (reference sequence).

The chain recombines TRBV5-1 with TRBJ2-5, with D perhaps matching TRBD2 (6 bases). CDR3 length: 14 amino acids. Deletions cut 1 base from V and 4 bases from J, with 11 bases between. Per germline, CDR1 SGHRS and CDR2 YFSETQ. CDR3 loop: CASSLLGGSETQYF. The CDR3 DNA reads as TGCGCCAGCAGCTTGTTGGGGGGATCAGAGACCCAGTACTTC.

The chain combines TRBV5-5 with TRBJ1-2; 7 bases are shared with TRBD1. Germline assignment: CDR1 SGHKS and CDR2 YYEKEE (reference sequence). V gave up 0 bases and J gave up 6 bases; unmatched junction bases: 2. The CDR3 sequence is 13 residues long. The CDR3 nucleotides are TGTGCCAGCAGCTTGGCAGGGGGGAATGGCTACACCTTC. This translates into CASSLAGGNGYTF.

This clone has just a few counts. The rearrangement links TRBV20-1 to TRBJ2-1; 7 nucleotides align to TRBD2. Germline-derived CDR1 and CDR2 are DFQATT and SNEGSKA (reference sequence). This CDR3 comprises 14 residues. The V and J ends lost 3 bases and 9 bases, in that order; junction bases with no gene match: 11. This chain's CDR3 is CSASGRERGGEQFF. For the CDR3, the DNA is TGCAGTGCTAGTGGGCGGGAGAGAGGTGGTGAGCAGTTCTTC.

The chain employs TRBV7-8 and TRBJ1-5; D is undetermined. The CDR3 runs to 15 residues. V lost 2 bases to trimming and J lost 6 bases, with 14 bases between them. Germline V gene lookup returns CDR1 SGHVS and CDR2 FQNEAQ. The CDR3 sequence: CASSLRTERGQPQHF. CDR3 DNA sequence: TGTGCCAGCAGCTTACGGACGGAACGGGGTCAGCCCCAGCATTTT. Full variable domain (missing parts from reference TRBV7-8 and TRBJ1-5): GAGVSQSPRYKVAKRGQDVALRCDPISGHVSLFWYQQALGQGPEFLTYFQNEAQLDKSGLPSDRFFAERPEGSVSTLKIQRTQQEDSAVYLCASSLRTERGQPQHFGDGTRLSIL.

This chain uses TRBV2 with TRBJ1-6, with D maybe TRBD1 (6 bases). Looked up from germline, CDR1 is SNHLY and CDR2 is FYNNEI. The length of the CDR3 is 14 residues. V dropped 11 bases and J dropped 6 bases, with 17 bases sitting between them. The DNA for the CDR3 is TGTGCCGGGGGAGAACAGGGATTTAATTCACCCCTCCACTTT. Amino acids: CAGGEQGFNSPLHF.

This clone was picked up one time. This chain joins TRBV30 and TRBJ2-1, with TRBD1 identical over 7 bases. Losses at the gene ends were 1 base for V and 3 bases for J; bases not matched to a gene: 3. Germline V CDR1 and CDR2: GTSNPN, SVGIG (reference sequence). The CDR3 is 14 residues long. CDR3 coding DNA: TGTGCCTGGAGTGCACAGGGGTTCTACAATGAGCAGTTCTTC. It translates to CAWSAQGFYNEQFF.

The J gene is TRBJ2-1, the V gene TRBV24-1; TRBD2 matches at 7 bases. Germline CDR1 reads KGHDR; CDR2 reads SFDVKD. CDR3 length: 17 amino acids. The ends lost 3 bases at V and 6 bases at J; junction bases unmatched: 13. The CDR3 spells CATSDTQGGGRVNEQFF. CDR3 nucleotides: TGTGCCACCAGTGATACTCAAGGTGGCGGGAGAGTCAATGAGCAGTTCTTC.

This rearrangement joins TRBV13 to TRBJ2-6; D call uncertain. Trimming shortened V by 9 bases and J by 4 bases, and 10 bases separated the two germline ends. In germline, CDR1 is PRHDT, CDR2 FYEKMQ (reference sequence). The CDR3 contains 13 residues. CDR3 nucleotides: TGTGCCAGTAAAACAACCGGGGCCAACGTCCTGACTTTC. Amino acids: CASKTTGANVLTF.

V is TRBV6-5 and J is TRBJ1-3, with 7 nucleotides matching TRBD1. Germline V gene sequence: CDR1 MNHEY, CDR2 SVGAGI. The CDR3 runs to 15 residues. V dropped 5 bases and J dropped 3; count of bases not matched to a gene: 7. CDR3 loop: CASSPIRGNGNTIYF. CDR3 nucleotide sequence: TGTGCCAGCAGTCCAATCAGGGGGAATGGAAACACCATATATTTT.

The V call is TRBV4-3, the J call TRBJ2-7; no firm D call. Looked up from germline, CDR1 is LGHNA and CDR2 is YSLEER. This CDR3 is built from 14 residues. Trimming took 0 bases from V and 2 from J, leaving 8 bases between them. CDR3 region: CASSQETRTYEQYF. CDR3 nucleotides: TGCGCCAGCAGCCAAGAGACAAGGACCTACGAGCAGTACTTC.

The CDR3 nucleotides read TGCGCCAGCAGTGAGTCGGAAGGGACAGGGGCCTACGAGCAGTACTTC. This gives the protein CASSESEGTGAYEQYF. This chain joins TRBV10-1 and TRBJ2-7, with 10 bases that match TRBD1. The germline V gene encodes CDR1 WNHNN and CDR2 SYGVQD (reference sequence). V was clipped by 0 bases and J by 2 bases; unmatched bases: 4. CDR3 length equals 16 residues.